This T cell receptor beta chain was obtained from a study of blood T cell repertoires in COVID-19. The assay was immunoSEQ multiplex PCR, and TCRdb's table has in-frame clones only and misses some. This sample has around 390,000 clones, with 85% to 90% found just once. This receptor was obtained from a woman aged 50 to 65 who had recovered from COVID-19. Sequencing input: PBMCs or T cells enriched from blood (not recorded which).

Here the CDR3 reads CASSYRDSESPLHF. For the CDR3, the DNA is TGTGCCAGCAGCTACCGGGACAGTGAATCACCCCTCCACTTT. The chain employs TRBV7-6 and TRBJ1-6, with 7 bases matching TRBD1. Germline CDR1 SGHVS, CDR2 FNYEAQ. With 4 bases clipped from V and 10 bases from J, the junction kept 7 bases outside the gene matches. This CDR3 has 14 amino acids.